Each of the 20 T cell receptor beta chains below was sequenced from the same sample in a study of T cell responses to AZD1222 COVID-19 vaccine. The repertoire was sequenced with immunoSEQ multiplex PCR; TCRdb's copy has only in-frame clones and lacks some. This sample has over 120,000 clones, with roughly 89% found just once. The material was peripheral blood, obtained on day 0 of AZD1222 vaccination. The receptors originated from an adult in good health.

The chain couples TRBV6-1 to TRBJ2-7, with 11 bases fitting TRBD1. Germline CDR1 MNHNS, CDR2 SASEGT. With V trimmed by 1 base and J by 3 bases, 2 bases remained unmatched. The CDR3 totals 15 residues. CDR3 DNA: TGTGCCAGCAGTGAAGAGGGGACAGGGGGCTACGAGCAGTACTTC. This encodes CASSEEGTGGYEQYF.

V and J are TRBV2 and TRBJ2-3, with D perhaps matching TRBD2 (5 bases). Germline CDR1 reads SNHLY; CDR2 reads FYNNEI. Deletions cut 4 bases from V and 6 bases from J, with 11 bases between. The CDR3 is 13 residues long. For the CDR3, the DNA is TGTGCCAGCAGTGGCATACTAGAGGATACGCAGTATTTT. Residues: CASSGILEDTQYF.

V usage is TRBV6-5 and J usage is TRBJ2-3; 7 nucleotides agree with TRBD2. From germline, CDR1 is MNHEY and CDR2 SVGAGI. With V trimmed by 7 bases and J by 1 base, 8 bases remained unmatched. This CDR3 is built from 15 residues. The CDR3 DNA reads TGTGCCAGCACGCAAGCGGGGACCCGCACAGATACGCAGTATTTT. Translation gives CASTQAGTRTDTQYF.

The CDR3 sequence is CASSVQAANYGYTF. DNA of the CDR3: TGTGCCAGCAGCGTCCAGGCAGCTAACTATGGCTACACCTTC. This rearrangement joins TRBV9 to TRBJ1-2; D remains unclear. The CDR3 has 14 residues. CDR1 and CDR2 (germline): SGDLS, YYNGEE. Trimming left V 2 bases short and J 0 bases short, with 8 bases between.

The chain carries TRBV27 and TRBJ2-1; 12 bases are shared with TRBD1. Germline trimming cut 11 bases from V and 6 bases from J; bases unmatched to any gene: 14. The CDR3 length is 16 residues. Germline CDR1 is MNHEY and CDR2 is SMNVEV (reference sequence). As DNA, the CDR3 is TGTGCCTCGGGACAGGGGGCACTAGCGGGGATCAATGAGCAGTTCTTC. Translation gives CASGQGALAGINEQFF.

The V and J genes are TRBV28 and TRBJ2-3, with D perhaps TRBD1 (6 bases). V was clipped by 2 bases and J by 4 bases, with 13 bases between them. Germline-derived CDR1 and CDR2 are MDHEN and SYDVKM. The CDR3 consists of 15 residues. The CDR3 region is CASSLAGQLADTQYF. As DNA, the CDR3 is TGTGCCAGCAGTTTAGCCGGACAGCTAGCAGATACGCAGTATTTT.

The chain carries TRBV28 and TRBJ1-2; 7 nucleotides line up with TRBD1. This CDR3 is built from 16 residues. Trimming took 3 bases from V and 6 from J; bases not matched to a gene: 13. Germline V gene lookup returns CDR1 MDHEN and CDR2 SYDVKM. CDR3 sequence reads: CASSFSTGTDYHGYTF. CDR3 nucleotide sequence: TGTGCCAGCAGTTTTAGTACCGGGACAGATTATCATGGCTACACCTTC.

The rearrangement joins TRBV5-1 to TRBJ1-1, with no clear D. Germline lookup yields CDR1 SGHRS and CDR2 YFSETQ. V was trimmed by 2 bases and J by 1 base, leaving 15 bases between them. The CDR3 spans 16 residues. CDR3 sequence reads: CASSFMNGPANTEAFF. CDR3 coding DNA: TGCGCCAGCAGCTTTATGAACGGACCTGCGAACACTGAAGCTTTCTTT.

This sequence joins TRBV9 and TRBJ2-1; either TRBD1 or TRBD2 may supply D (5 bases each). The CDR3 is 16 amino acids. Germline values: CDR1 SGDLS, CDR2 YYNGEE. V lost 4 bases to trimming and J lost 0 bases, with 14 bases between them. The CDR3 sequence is CASSPSGTPSYNEQFF. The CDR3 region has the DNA TGTGCCAGCAGCCCCTCCGGGACCCCCTCCTACAATGAGCAGTTCTTC.

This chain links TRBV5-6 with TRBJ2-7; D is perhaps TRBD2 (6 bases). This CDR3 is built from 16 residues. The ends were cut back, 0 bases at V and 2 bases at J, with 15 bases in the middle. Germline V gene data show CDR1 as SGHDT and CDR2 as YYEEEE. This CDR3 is CASSLARRVAAYEQYF. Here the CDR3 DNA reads TGTGCCAGCAGCTTGGCCAGGAGGGTGGCCGCCTACGAGCAGTACTTC.

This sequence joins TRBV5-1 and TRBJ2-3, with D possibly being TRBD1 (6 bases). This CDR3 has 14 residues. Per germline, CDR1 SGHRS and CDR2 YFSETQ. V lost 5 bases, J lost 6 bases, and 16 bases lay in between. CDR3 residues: CASRTRGLEDTQYF. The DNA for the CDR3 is TGCGCCAGCAGAACCAGGGGTTTGGAGGATACGCAGTATTTT.

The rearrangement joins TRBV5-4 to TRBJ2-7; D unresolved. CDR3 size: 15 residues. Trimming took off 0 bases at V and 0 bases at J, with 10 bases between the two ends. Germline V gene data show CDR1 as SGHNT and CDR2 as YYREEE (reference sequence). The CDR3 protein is CASSLEVTSSYEQYF. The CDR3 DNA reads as TGTGCCAGCAGCTTGGAAGTGACCAGCTCCTACGAGCAGTACTTC.

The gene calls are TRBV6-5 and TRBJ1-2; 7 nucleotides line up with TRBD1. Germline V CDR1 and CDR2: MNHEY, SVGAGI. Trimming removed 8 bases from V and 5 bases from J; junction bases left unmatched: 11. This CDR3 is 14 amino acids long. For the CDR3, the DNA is TGTGCCAGCGCGGGGCCGGGACAGAGATATGGCTACACCTTC. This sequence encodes CASAGPGQRYGYTF.

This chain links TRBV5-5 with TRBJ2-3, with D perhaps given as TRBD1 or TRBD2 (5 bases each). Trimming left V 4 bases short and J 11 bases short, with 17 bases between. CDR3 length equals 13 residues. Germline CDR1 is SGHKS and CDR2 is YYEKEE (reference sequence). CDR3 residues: CASSPVGDYMQYF. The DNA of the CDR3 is TGTGCCAGCAGCCCGGTGGGGGATTATATGCAGTATTTT.

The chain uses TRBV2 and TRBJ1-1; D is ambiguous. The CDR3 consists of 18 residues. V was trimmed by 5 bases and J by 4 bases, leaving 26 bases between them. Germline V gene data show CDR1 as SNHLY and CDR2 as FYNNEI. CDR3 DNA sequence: TGTGCCAGCAGTTTTGCTTCCCCACACAGTAGGGTTGGCACTGAAGCTTTCTTT. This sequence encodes CASSFASPHSRVGTEAFF.

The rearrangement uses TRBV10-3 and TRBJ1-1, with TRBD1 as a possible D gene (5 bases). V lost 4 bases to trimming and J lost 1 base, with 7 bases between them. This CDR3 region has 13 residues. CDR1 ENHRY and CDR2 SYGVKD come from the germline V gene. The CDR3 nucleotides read TGTGCCATCAGTGCGGGGGGGAACACTGAAGCTTTCTTT. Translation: CAISAGGNTEAFF.

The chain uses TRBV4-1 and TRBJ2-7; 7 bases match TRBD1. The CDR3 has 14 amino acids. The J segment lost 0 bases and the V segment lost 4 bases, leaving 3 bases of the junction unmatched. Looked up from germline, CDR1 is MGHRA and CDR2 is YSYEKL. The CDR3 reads CASSPGQLSYEQYF. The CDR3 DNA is TGCGCCAGCAGCCCGGGACAGCTCTCCTACGAGCAGTACTTC.

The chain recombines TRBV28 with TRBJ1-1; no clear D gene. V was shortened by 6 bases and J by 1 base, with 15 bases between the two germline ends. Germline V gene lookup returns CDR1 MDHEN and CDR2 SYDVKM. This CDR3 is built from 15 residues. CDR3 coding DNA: TGTGCCAGCAGCGTCAACAGCGATTGGAACACTGAAGCTTTCTTT. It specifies CASSVNSDWNTEAFF.

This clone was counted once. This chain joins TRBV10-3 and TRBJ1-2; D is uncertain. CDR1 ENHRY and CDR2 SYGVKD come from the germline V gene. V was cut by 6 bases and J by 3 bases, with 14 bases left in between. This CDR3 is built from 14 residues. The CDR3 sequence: CAISPGLRDYGYTF. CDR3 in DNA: TGTGCCATCAGCCCGGGCCTCCGTGACTATGGCTACACCTTC.

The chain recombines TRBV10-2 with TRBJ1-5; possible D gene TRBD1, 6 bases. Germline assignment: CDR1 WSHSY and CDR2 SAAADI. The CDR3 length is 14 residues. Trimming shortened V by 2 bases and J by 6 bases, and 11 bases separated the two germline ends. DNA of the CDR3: TGCGCCAGCAGTGAGACAGGGACTGGTCAGCCCCAGCATTTT. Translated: CASSETGTGQPQHF.